This T cell receptor beta chain was documented in a study of vaccination effects on CD4 cells after COVID-19. Notes on the study in general: Long after vaccination, the clones induced by infection and by vaccine shrank markedly in size.

Libraries were prepared by immunoSEQ multiplex PCR; TCRdb keeps only in-frame clonotypes and omits some of them. The sample has fewer than 35,000 clones; over 70% are singletons. Concerning this clone itself: What it recognizes is unknown.

Antigen-specific CD4+ T cells were expanded with viral peptide pools in the ViraFEST assay before sequencing. Cells that had been cultured for nine to eleven days were the source of isolated CD4+ T cells. Participants each got two BNT162b2 or mRNA-1273 vaccine doses. The culture medium for 1.5 million to 2.5 million PBMC per well included roughly 10 IU/ml IL-2 and 9.5 to 10 ug/ml peptides. A half-volume exchange with IL-2 medium occurred on days 3 and 7. Trimming took 4 bases from V and 3 from J, leaving 14 bases between them. Germline values: CDR1 SGHNT, CDR2 YYREEE (reference sequence). This CDR3 is built from 14 residues.

The chain couples TRBV5-4 to TRBJ2-7, with a tentative D call TRBD1 (8 bases). The sequenced sample was CD4+ T cells from PBMCs cultured with HCoV-229E spike peptides, obtained after COVID-19 vaccination. The TCR was taken from a human donor who received a COVID-19 vaccine. The CDR3 reads CASSGGDRFYEQYF. For the CDR3, the DNA is TGTGCCAGCAGCGGGGGGGACAGGTTCTACGAGCAGTACTTC. Full variable domain (rest looked up from reference TRBV5-4 and TRBJ2-7): ETGVTQSPTHLIKTRGQQVTLRCSSQSGHNTVSWYQQALGQGPQFIFQYYREEENGRGNFPPRFSGLQFPNYSSELNVNALELDDSALYLCASSGGDRFYEQYFGPGTRLTVT.